These T cell receptor beta chains were read from a single sample in a study of CD8 T cells in ankylosing spondylitis. TCRdb redid the calling of the 5' RACE reads with MiXCR, one entry per CDR3 protein. The sample contains 390,000 or so distinct CDR3 sequences, about a fifth of which appear only once. Sequenced sample: blood, either unsorted or a sorted T cell fraction (not recorded which). The receptors were gathered from a male donor with ankylosing spondylitis. CDR3s include the opening cysteine and the closing phenylalanine or tryptophan. The order of the fields is V gene, J gene, D gene, clone size, CDR3 DNA, CDR3 protein. A D gene is named only where the DNA matches it firmly. Only some rows state a clone size, as once, few, many or a class for expanded clones.

TRBV5-1,TRBJ2-1,NA,many,TGCGCCAGCTGCAGGGCGAGGGGCTACAATGAGCAGTTCTTC,CASCRARGYNEQFF
TRBV21-1,TRBJ1-6,NA,NA,TGTGCCAGCAGCGGCCGGGACAGAGAGTATAGGGCAAATTCACCCCTCCACTTT,CASSGRDREYRANSPLHF
TRBV5-6,TRBJ2-3,TRBD2,few,TGTGCCAGCAGCTTGTTTGGACTAGCGGCCACAGATACGCAGTATTTT,CASSLFGLAATDTQYF
TRBV4-3,TRBJ2-1,NA,few,TGCGCCAGCAGCCAAGGGTGGGGAGAAGGTACCAATGAGCAGTTCTTC,CASSQGWGEGTNEQFF
TRBV18,TRBJ2-7,TRBD1,few,TGTGCCAGCTCTCCGGACAGGGGAATTTCGTACGAGCAGTACTTC,CASSPDRGISYEQYF
TRBV7-9,TRBJ1-5,NA,NA,TGTGCCAGCAGCTTAGGGGCGGGGGCACTTCAGCCCCAGCATTTT,CASSLGAGALQPQHF
TRBV7-2,TRBJ2-3,TRBD2,NA,TGTGCCAGCAGTCCTCAAGCGGGAGGGCCCCAGGATACGCAGTATTTT,CASSPQAGGPQDTQYF
TRBV29-1,TRBJ1-1,NA,medium-sized,TGCAGTGCAGGTGACACGAACACTGAAGCTTTCTTT,CSAGDTNTEAFF
TRBV18,TRBJ2-5,TRBD2,NA,TGTGCCAGCTCACCACAGGTGACTAGCATCCAAGAGACCCAGTACTTC,CASSPQVTSIQETQYF
TRBV5-6,TRBJ2-1,TRBD2,few,TGTGCCAGCAGGGGCACGGAGGCTAGCGGGAGGTATGAGCAGTTCTTC,CASRGTEASGRYEQFF
TRBV4-2,TRBJ2-3,TRBD1,NA,TGTGCCAGCAGCCAGATGGGACAGATCACAGATACGCAGTATTTT,CASSQMGQITDTQYF
TRBV9,TRBJ2-1,NA,NA,TGTGCCAGCAGCGTAGGGAGGGGACCACACAATGAGCAGTTCTTC,CASSVGRGPHNEQFF